Included here is one T cell receptor beta chain sequence, with context. What it binds is unknown. Only in-frame clones appear in the TCRdb table, and some are missing; sequencing was by immunoSEQ multiplex PCR. The profile covers about 84,000 clones, with roughly 87% appearing a single time and over 1.2% taken by the ten largest. The data were taken from a study of T cell responses to AZD1222 COVID-19 vaccine. For the study at large: The analysis combined second doses at about 4 or about 12 weeks. General study results and limits: Females made up more of the donors, who were largely white British, and clonal diversity may have come out too low. None of the repertoires were sampled until the peak T cell response had passed.

The V end lost 7 bases, the J end lost 10 bases, and 21 bases lay between the germline ends. The CDR3 runs to 15 residues. The clonotype comes from an adult in good health. This specimen consisted of peripheral blood, obtained on day 0 of AZD1222 vaccination. The chain uses TRBV5-3 and TRBJ1-6; D uncertain. TRBV5-3 belongs to the ORF category, with a function that is uncertain. The CDR3 protein is CARGRGARQRSPLHF. The CDR3 DNA follows: TGTGCCAGAGGGCGAGGAGCCAGGCAGCGATCACCCCTCCACTTT.